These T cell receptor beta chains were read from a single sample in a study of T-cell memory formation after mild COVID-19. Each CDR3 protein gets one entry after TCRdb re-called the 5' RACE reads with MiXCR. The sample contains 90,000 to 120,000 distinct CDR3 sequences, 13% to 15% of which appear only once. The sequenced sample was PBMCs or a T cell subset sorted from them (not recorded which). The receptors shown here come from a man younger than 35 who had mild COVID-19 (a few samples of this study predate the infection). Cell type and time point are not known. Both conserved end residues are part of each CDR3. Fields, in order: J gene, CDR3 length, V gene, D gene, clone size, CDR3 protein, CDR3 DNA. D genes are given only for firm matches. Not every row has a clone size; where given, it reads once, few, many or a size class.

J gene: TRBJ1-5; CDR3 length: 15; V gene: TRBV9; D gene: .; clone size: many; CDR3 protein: CASSVGQGSAQPQHF; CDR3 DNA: TGTGCCAGCAGCGTAGGTCAGGGTTCGGCTCAGCCCCAGCATTTT
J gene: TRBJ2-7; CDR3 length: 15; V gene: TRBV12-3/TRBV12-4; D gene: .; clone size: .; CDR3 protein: CASSLAGGGSYEQYF; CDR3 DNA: TGTGCCAGCAGTTTAGCCGGGGGTGGCAGTTACGAGCAGTACTTC
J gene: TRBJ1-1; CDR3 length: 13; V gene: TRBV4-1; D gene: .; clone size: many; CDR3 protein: CASSPREVTEAFF; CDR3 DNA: TGCGCCAGCAGCCCCCGGGAGGTCACTGAAGCTTTCTTT
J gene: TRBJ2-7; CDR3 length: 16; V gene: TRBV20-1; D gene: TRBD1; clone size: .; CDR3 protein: CSARDREGQVSYEQYF; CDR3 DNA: TGCAGTGCTAGAGATCGTGAAGGACAGGTGTCCTACGAGCAGTACTTC
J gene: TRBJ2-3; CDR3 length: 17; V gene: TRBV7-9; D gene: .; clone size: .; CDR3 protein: CASSSPGGGTSTDTQYF; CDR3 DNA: TGTGCCAGCAGCTCCCCCGGGGGCGGGACTAGCACAGATACGCAGTATTTT
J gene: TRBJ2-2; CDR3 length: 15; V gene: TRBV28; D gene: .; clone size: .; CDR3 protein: CASSFRTTNTGELFF; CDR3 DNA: TGTGCCAGCAGTTTTCGGACAACAAACACCGGGGAGCTGTTTTTT
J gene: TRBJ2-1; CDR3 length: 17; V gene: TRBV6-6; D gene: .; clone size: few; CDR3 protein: CASSYAARRSSYNEQFF; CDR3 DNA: TGTGCCAGCAGTTACGCTGCCCGGAGGAGCTCCTACAATGAGCAGTTCTTC
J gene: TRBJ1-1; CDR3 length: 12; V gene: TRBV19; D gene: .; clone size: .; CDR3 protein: CASSVTGTEAFF; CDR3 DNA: TGTGCCAGTAGTGTGACAGGCACTGAAGCTTTCTTT
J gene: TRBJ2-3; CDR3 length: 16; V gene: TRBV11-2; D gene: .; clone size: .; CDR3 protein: CASSLLSRGVTDTQYF; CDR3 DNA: TGTGCCAGCAGCTTACTCTCCAGGGGGGTCACAGATACGCAGTATTTT
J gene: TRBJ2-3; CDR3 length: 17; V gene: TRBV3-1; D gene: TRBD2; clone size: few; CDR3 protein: CASSQEVLAGALDTQYF; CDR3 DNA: TGTGCCAGCAGCCAAGAAGTACTAGCGGGGGCTCTGGATACGCAGTATTTT
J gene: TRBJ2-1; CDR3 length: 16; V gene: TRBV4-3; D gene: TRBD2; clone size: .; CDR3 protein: CASSQLAGGNHNEQFF; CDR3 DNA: TGCGCCAGCAGCCAACTAGCGGGGGGGAATCACAATGAGCAGTTCTTC